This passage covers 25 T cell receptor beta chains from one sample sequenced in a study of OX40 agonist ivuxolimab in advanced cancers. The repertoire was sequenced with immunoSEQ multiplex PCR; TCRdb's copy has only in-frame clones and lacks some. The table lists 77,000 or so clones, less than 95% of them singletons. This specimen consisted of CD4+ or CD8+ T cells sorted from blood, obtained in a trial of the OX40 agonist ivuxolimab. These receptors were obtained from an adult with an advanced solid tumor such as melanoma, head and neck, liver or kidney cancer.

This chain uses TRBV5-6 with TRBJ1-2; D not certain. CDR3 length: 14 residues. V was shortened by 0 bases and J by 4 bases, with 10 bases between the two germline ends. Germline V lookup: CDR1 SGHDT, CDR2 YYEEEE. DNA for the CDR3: TGTGCCAGCAGCTTGGAACGGAGGAGCTATGGCTACACCTTC. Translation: CASSLERRSYGYTF. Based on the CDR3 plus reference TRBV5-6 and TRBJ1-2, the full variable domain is DAGVTQSPTHLIKTRGQQVTLRCSPKSGHDTVSWYQQALGQGPQFIFQYYEEEERQRGNFPDRFSGHQFPNYSSELNVNALLLGDSALYLCASSLERRSYGYTFGSGTRLTVV.

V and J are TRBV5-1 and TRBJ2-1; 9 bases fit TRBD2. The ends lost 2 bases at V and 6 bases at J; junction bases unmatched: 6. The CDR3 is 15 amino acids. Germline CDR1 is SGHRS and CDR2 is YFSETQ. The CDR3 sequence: CASSFPLAGTNEQFF. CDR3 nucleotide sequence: TGCGCCAGCAGCTTTCCGCTAGCGGGGACCAATGAGCAGTTCTTC. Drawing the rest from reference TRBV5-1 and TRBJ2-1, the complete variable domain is KAGVTQTPRYLIKTRGQQVTLSCSPISGHRSVSWYQQTPGQGLQFLFEYFSETQRNKGNFPGRFSGRQFSNSRSEMNVSTLELGDSALYLCASSFPLAGTNEQFFGPGTRLTVL.

The CDR3 reads CASSLEGGSYNEQFF. In DNA, the CDR3 is TGTGCCAGCAGCTTAGAAGGCGGCTCCTACAATGAGCAGTTCTTC. The J gene is TRBJ2-1, the V gene TRBV11-3; D gene ambiguous. Germline CDR1 and CDR2: SGHNT and YENEEA. V lost 0 bases to trimming and J lost 0 bases, with 6 bases between them. CDR3 length equals 15 residues.

The CDR3 DNA is TGTGCCAGCAGTTTACCCCACAGTCGAGAGACCCAGTACTTC. Protein product: CASSLPHSRETQYF. The rearrangement joins TRBV28 to TRBJ2-5; D call uncertain. The CDR3 loop spans 14 amino acids. V lost 2 bases and J 4 bases, leaving 11 bases between the germline ends. CDR1 and CDR2 (germline): MDHEN, SYDVKM. Together with reference TRBV28 and TRBJ2-5, the CDR3 gives the full variable domain: DVKVTQSSRYLVKRTGEKVFLECVQDMDHENMFWYRQDPGLGLRLIYFSYDVKMKEKGDIPEGYSVSREKKERFSLILESASTNQTSMYLCASSLPHSRETQYFGPGTRLLVL.

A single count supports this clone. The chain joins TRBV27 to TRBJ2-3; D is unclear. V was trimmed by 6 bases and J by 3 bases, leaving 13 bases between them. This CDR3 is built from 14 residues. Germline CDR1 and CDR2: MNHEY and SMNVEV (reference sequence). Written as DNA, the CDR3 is TGTGCCAGCAGGAGACTGAGCTCGACAGATACGCAGTATTTT. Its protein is CASRRLSSTDTQYF.

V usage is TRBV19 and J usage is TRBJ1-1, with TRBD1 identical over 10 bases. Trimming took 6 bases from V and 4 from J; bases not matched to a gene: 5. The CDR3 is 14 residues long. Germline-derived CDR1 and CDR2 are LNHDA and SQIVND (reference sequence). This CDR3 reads CASRGDRGRTEAFF. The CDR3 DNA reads TGTGCCAGTAGAGGCGACAGGGGGCGCACTGAAGCTTTCTTT.

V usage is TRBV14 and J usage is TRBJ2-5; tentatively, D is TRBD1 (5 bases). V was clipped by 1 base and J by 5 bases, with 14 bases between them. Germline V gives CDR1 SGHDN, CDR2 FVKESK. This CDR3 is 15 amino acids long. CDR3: CASSQGLHPGETQYF. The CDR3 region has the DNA TGTGCCAGCAGCCAAGGACTCCACCCAGGGGAGACCCAGTACTTC.

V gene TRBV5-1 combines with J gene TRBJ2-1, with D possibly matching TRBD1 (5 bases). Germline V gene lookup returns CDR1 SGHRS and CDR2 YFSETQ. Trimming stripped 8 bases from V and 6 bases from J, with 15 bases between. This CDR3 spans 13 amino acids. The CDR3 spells CASSLGPGNEQFF. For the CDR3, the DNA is TGCGCCAGTTCTTTGGGGCCGGGCAATGAGCAGTTCTTC.

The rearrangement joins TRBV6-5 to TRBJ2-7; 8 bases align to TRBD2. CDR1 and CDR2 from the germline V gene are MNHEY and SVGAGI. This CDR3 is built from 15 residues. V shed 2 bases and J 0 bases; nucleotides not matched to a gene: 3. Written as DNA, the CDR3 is TGTGCCAGCAGTTACCGGGGGGGCAGCTCCTACGAGCAGTACTTC. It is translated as CASSYRGGSSYEQYF.

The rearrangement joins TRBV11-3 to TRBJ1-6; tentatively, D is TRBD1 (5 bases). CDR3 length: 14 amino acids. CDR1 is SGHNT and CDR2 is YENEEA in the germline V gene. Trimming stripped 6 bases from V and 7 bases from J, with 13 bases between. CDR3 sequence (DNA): TGTGCCAGCAGTACCGGGACCTTCAATTCACCCCTCCACTTT. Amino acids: CASSTGTFNSPLHF. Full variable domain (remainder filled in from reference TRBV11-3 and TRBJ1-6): EAGVVQSPRYKIIEKKQPVAFWCNPISGHNTLYWYLQNLGQGPELLIRYENEEAVDDSQLPKDRFSAERLKGVDSTLKIQPAELGDSAVYLCASSTGTFNSPLHFGNGTRLTVT.

CDR3 loop: CASSPGDSLSEQYF. For the CDR3, the DNA is TGCGCCAGCAGCCCCGGGGACAGTCTTTCCGAGCAGTACTTC. The chain carries TRBV5-1 and TRBJ2-7; 7 positions agree with TRBD1. This CDR3 region has 14 residues. Germline CDR1 and CDR2: SGHRS and YFSETQ. With 4 bases clipped from V and 6 bases from J, the junction kept 10 bases outside the gene matches. The full variable domain, completed using reference TRBV5-1 and TRBJ2-7, is KAGVTQTPRYLIKTRGQQVTLSCSPISGHRSVSWYQQTPGQGLQFLFEYFSETQRNKGNFPGRFSGRQFSNSRSEMNVSTLELGDSALYLCASSPGDSLSEQYFGPGTRLTVT.

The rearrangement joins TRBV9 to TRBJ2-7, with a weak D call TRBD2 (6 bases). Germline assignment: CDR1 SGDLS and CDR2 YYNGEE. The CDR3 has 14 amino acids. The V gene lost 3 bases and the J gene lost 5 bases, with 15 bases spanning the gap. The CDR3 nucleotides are TGTGCCAGCAGCGCCCGGCGGGGAAGGGACGAGCAGTACTTC. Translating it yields CASSARRGRDEQYF.

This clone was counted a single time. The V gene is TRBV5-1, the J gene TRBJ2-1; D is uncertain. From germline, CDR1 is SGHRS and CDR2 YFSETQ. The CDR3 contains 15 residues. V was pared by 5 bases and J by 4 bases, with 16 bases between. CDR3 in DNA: TGCGCCAGCAGTCCGACGGCAAGTTTTTACAATGAGCAGTTCTTC. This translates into CASSPTASFYNEQFF.

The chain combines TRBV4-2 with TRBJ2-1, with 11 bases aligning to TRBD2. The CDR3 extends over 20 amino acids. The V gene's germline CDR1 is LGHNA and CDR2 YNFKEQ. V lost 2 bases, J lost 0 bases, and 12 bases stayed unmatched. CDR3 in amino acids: CASSQFPGLAAQGSYNEQFF. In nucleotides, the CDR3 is TGTGCCAGCAGCCAATTCCCGGGACTAGCGGCTCAGGGCTCCTACAATGAGCAGTTCTTC.

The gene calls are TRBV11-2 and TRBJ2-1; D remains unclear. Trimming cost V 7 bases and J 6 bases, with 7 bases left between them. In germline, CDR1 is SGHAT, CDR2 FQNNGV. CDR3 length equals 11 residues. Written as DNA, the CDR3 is TGTGCCAGCACCCAGTTCAATGAGCAGTTCTTC. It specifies CASTQFNEQFF. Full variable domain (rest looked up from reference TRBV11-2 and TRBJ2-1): EAGVAQSPRYKIIEKRQSVAFWCNPISGHATLYWYQQILGQGPKLLIQFQNNGVVDDSQLPKDRFSAERLKGVDSTLKIQPAKLEDSAVYLCASTQFNEQFFGPGTRLTVL.

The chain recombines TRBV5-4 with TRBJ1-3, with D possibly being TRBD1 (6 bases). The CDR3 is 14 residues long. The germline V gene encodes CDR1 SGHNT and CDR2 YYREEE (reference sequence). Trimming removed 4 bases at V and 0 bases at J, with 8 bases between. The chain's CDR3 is CASSRDISGNTIYF. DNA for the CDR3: TGTGCCAGCAGCCGGGACATCTCTGGAAACACCATATATTTT.

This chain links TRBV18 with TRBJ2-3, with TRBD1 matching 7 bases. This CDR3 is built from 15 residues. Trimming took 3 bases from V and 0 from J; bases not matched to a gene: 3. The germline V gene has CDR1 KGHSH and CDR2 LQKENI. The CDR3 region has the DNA TGTGCCAGCTCACCGGGACAGCGAAGCACAGATACGCAGTATTTT. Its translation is CASSPGQRSTDTQYF.

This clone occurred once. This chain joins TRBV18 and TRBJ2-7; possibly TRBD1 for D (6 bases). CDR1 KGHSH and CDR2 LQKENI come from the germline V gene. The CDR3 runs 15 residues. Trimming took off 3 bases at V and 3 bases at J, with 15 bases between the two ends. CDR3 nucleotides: TGTGCCAGCTCACCCCCGAACGGACAGTACTACGAGCAGTACTTC. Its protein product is CASSPPNGQYYEQYF.

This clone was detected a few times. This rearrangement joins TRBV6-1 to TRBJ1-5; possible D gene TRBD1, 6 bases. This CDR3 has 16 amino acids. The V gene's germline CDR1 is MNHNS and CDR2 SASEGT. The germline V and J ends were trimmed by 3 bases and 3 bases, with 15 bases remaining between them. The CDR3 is CASSDYVRGPNQPQHF. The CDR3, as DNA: TGTGCCAGCAGTGATTACGTCAGGGGCCCCAATCAGCCCCAGCATTTT.

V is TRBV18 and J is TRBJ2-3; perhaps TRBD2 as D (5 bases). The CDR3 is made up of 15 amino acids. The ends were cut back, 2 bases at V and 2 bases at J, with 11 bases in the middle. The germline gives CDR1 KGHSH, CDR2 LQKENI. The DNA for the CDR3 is TGTGCCAGCTCACCAGTGGCGGAGGACACAGATACGCAGTATTTT. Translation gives CASSPVAEDTDTQYF. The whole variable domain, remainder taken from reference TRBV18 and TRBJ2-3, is NAGVMQNPRHLVRRRGQEARLRCSPMKGHSHVYWYRQLPEEGLKFMVYLQKENIIDESGMPKERFSAEFPKEGPSILRIQQVVRGDSAAYFCASSPVAEDTDTQYFGPGTRLTVL.

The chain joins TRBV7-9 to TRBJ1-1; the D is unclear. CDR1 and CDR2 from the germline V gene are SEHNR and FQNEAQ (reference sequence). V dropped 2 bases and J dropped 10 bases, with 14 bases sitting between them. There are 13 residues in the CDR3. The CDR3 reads CASSLFSESGAFF. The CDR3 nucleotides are TGTGCCAGCAGCTTATTCTCCGAGAGCGGAGCTTTCTTT.

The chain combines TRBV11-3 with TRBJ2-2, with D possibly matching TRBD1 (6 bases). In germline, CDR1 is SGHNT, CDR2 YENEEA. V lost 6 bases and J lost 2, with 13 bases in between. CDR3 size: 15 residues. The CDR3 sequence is CASSKGTTNTGELFF. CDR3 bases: TGTGCCAGCAGTAAGGGGACAACCAACACCGGGGAGCTGTTTTTT.

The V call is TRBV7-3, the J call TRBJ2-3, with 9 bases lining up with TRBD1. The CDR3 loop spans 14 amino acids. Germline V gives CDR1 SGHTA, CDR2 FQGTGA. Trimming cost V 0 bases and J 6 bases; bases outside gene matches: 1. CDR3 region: CASSLTGQGDTQYF. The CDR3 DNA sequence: TGTGCCAGCAGCTTAACCGGACAGGGGGATACGCAGTATTTT.

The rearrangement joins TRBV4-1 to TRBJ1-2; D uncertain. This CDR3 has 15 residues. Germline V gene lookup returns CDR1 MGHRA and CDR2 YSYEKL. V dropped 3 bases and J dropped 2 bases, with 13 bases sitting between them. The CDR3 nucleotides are TGCGCCAGCAGCCATCCAACAGTCCACAACTATGGCTACACCTTC. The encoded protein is CASSHPTVHNYGYTF.

The CDR3 protein is CASSLSGEDTQYF. CDR3 sequence (DNA): TGTGCCAGCAGCCTTAGCGGGGAGGATACGCAGTATTTT. The J gene is TRBJ2-3, the V gene TRBV7-9, with 8 positions matching TRBD2. The junction had 4 bases not matched to a gene; V was cut back by 5 bases and J by 6 bases. Germline V gene data show CDR1 as SEHNR and CDR2 as FQNEAQ (reference sequence). This CDR3 comprises 13 residues.